These 27 T cell receptor beta chains were all obtained from the same sample, sequenced in a study of OX40 agonist ivuxolimab in advanced cancers. Using immunoSEQ multiplex PCR, the repertoire was profiled, and TCRdb retains in-frame clones only, with some absent. Among 55,000 to 80,000 clones listed, 80% to 90% were seen once. This specimen was CD4+ or CD8+ T cells sorted from blood, taken in a trial of the OX40 agonist ivuxolimab. The receptors were sampled from an adult with an advanced solid tumor such as melanoma, head and neck, liver or kidney cancer.

The chain employs TRBV19 and TRBJ2-6, with D possibly called TRBD1 or TRBD2 (8 bases each). The CDR3 length is 18 residues. V gave up 0 bases and J gave up 2 bases, with 14 bases separating them. CDR1 LNHDA and CDR2 SQIVND come from the germline V gene (reference sequence). CDR3 in DNA: TGTGCCAGTAGTATAGACGGACAGGGACTAGCTGGGGCCAACGTCCTGACTTTC. Residues: CASSIDGQGLAGANVLTF.

The chain uses TRBV27 and TRBJ1-1, with TRBD1 identical over 9 bases. Germline V lookup: CDR1 MNHEY, CDR2 SMNVEV (reference sequence). Unmatched junction bases numbered 7, after V lost 8 bases and J lost 0 bases. The CDR3 contains 15 residues. This CDR3 reads CASLPGTGLNTEAFF. CDR3 nucleotides: TGTGCCAGCCTCCCGGGGACAGGGCTGAACACTGAAGCTTTCTTT.

This clone was seen once. The CDR3 sequence is CASSRGQGANYGYTF. The CDR3 region has the DNA TGTGCCAGCAGTCGTGGACAGGGAGCTAACTATGGCTACACCTTC. This sequence joins TRBV6-5 and TRBJ1-2; the match to TRBD1 covers 8 bases. Germline V gene data show CDR1 as MNHEY and CDR2 as SVGAGI. The CDR3 spans 15 residues. Losses at the gene ends were 5 bases for V and 0 bases for J; bases not matched to a gene: 5.

With regard to this clone: The identical CDR3 is also encoded by other nucleotide sequences in the sample. The genes are TRBV7-9 and TRBJ2-7; D gene ambiguous. CDR1 is SEHNR and CDR2 is FQNEAQ in the germline V gene (reference sequence). V lost 1 base and J lost 7, with 5 bases in between. The CDR3 runs 11 residues. The CDR3: CASSLGREQYF. The CDR3 nucleotides read TGTGCCAGCAGCTTAGGAAGAGAGCAGTACTTC.

V and J are TRBV4-1 and TRBJ1-1, with a tentative D call TRBD1 (6 bases). Looked up from germline, CDR1 is MGHRA and CDR2 is YSYEKL. The CDR3 is made up of 20 amino acids. Trimming shortened V by 3 bases and J by 4 bases, and 30 bases separated the two germline ends. CDR3 bases: TGCGCCAGCAGCCAGGTCCGGGCGGGGGCGCTGGTCCTGGGAGCCACTGAAGCTTTCTTT. Translating gives CASSQVRAGALVLGATEAFF.

This clone was observed a handful of times. The chain is built from TRBV6-1 and TRBJ2-7; 10 nucleotides agree with TRBD2. The CDR3 contains 14 residues. The junction had 6 bases not matched to a gene; V was cut back by 6 bases and J by 4 bases. The germline V gene encodes CDR1 MNHNS and CDR2 SASEGT. CDR3 residues: CASSLGAGGYEQYF. CDR3 sequence (DNA): TGTGCCAGCAGCCTGGGAGCGGGAGGGTACGAGCAGTACTTC.

This chain joins TRBV5-1 and TRBJ2-5; D possibly corresponds to TRBD2 (5 bases). CDR3 length equals 14 residues. V was shortened by 4 bases and J by 1 base, with 11 bases between the two germline ends. In germline, CDR1 is SGHRS, CDR2 YFSETQ. The CDR3 is CASSRGEPQETQYF. As DNA, the CDR3 is TGCGCCAGCAGCCGTGGGGAGCCCCAAGAGACCCAGTACTTC. Looking up the rest from reference TRBV5-1 and TRBJ2-5 gives the full variable domain: KAGVTQTPRYLIKTRGQQVTLSCSPISGHRSVSWYQQTPGQGLQFLFEYFSETQRNKGNFPGRFSGRQFSNSRSEMNVSTLELGDSALYLCASSRGEPQETQYFGPGTRLLVL.

CDR3 nucleotide sequence: TGTGCCTCCGGGACAGGGGGGGAGACCCAGTACTTC. Its protein product is CASGTGGETQYF. The chain uses TRBV7-9 and TRBJ2-5; 11 nucleotides agree with TRBD1. Per the germline V gene, CDR1 is SEHNR and CDR2 is FQNEAQ (reference sequence). There are 12 residues in the CDR3. Trimming at V came to 11 bases and at J to 5 bases, leaving 4 bases not matched to a gene. The full variable domain, rest sourced from reference TRBV7-9 and TRBJ2-5, is DTGVSQNPRHKITKRGQNVTFRCDPISEHNRLYWYRQTLGQGPEFLTYFQNEAQLEKSRLLSDRFSAERPKGSFSTLEIQRTEQGDSAMYLCASGTGGETQYFGPGTRLLVL.

This clone was seen only a few times. The J gene is TRBJ1-5, the V gene TRBV19; 7 nucleotides match TRBD1. The CDR3 sequence is 15 residues long. Germline V gene sequence: CDR1 LNHDA, CDR2 SQIVND (reference sequence). J gave up 2 bases and V 4 bases, and 5 bases lay outside the gene matches. CDR3 DNA sequence: TGTGCCAGTAGTACCCTGGACAGGCGCAATCAGCCCCAGCATTTT. Protein: CASSTLDRRNQPQHF.

The chain has TRBV10-3 and TRBJ1-6; D gene ambiguous. Germline-derived CDR1 and CDR2 are ENHRY and SYGVKD. This CDR3 region has 14 residues. V was clipped by 0 bases and J by 6 bases, with 6 bases between them. Written as DNA, the CDR3 is TGTGCCATCAGTGAGTCACAGATTAATTCACCCCTCCACTTT. Its protein is CAISESQINSPLHF.

Many counts were recorded for this clone. The chain is built from TRBV6-5 and TRBJ1-1; the match to TRBD1 covers 7 bases. CDR1 and CDR2 from the germline V gene are MNHEY and SVGAGI. J lost 1 base, V lost 0 bases, and 5 bases had no gene match. This CDR3 contains 16 residues. In nucleotides, the CDR3 is TGTGCCAGCAGTTACTCAGAGGGGGCAGGGAACACTGAAGCTTTCTTT. This codes for CASSYSEGAGNTEAFF.

The chain carries TRBV5-1 and TRBJ1-6, with D possibly TRBD1 on 5 matching bases. Germline assignment: CDR1 SGHRS and CDR2 YFSETQ. With 1 base removed from V and 4 bases from J, the gap between germline ends came to 15 bases. The CDR3 consists of 17 residues. DNA of the CDR3: TGCGCCAGCAGCTTGCCGGGGACGGAGACTTATAATTCACCCCTCCACTTT. This translates into CASSLPGTETYNSPLHF.

The J gene is TRBJ2-7, the V gene TRBV7-9; 10 bases line up with TRBD2. Germline trimming cut 5 bases from V and 5 bases from J; bases unmatched to any gene: 9. This CDR3 is 15 amino acids long. From germline, CDR1 is SEHNR and CDR2 FQNEAQ (reference sequence). CDR3 region: CASSPQGLAFHEQYF. The DNA of the CDR3 is TGTGCCAGCAGCCCGCAGGGACTAGCGTTCCACGAGCAGTACTTC.

This chain uses TRBV18 with TRBJ1-1; TRBD1 agrees at 10 bases. The CDR3 loop spans 15 amino acids. Germline values: CDR1 KGHSH, CDR2 LQKENI. The V and J ends lost 0 bases and 3 bases, in that order; junction bases with no gene match: 1. CDR3 region: CASSPPTGGHTEAFF. Here the CDR3 DNA reads TGTGCCAGCTCACCACCGACAGGGGGCCACACTGAAGCTTTCTTT.

V usage is TRBV18 and J usage is TRBJ2-1; 8 nucleotides line up with TRBD2. Germline trimming cut 3 bases from V and 3 bases from J; bases unmatched to any gene: 7. Per germline, CDR1 KGHSH and CDR2 LQKENI. CDR3 length: 16 amino acids. The CDR3 bases are TGTGCCAGCTCACCCCCGGGGGGGAATAGCTACAATGAGCAGTTCTTC. This translates into CASSPPGGNSYNEQFF.

The chain employs TRBV5-1 and TRBJ1-1; no clear D. Germline CDR1 and CDR2: SGHRS and YFSETQ. The V end lost 4 bases, the J end lost 0 bases, and 13 bases lay between the germline ends. The length of the CDR3 is 15 residues. CDR3 coding DNA: TGCGCCAGCAGCCGCGCCCCGGATCTGAACACTGAAGCTTTCTTT. As protein: CASSRAPDLNTEAFF.

The gene calls are TRBV6-5 and TRBJ1-1; D possibly corresponds to TRBD1 (6 bases). The CDR3 runs 14 residues. The V end lost 2 bases, the J end lost 7 bases, and 14 bases lay between the germline ends. Per the germline V gene, CDR1 is MNHEY and CDR2 is SVGAGI. The CDR3 DNA reads TGTGCCAGCAGTTACCGGGGGCGACTGCATGAAGCTTTCTTT. Amino acid sequence: CASSYRGRLHEAFF.

The table lists this clone with a count of one. V is TRBV11-3 and J is TRBJ2-1; 7 positions match TRBD2. The germline V gene encodes CDR1 SGHNT and CDR2 YENEEA. With V trimmed by 2 bases and J by 8 bases, 6 bases remained unmatched. The CDR3 runs to 14 residues. This chain's CDR3 is CASSLYWAGDEQFF. CDR3 sequence (DNA): TGTGCCAGCAGCTTATATTGGGCGGGAGATGAGCAGTTCTTC.

This clone was picked up a small number of times. The chain couples TRBV30 to TRBJ1-6; 8 positions agree with TRBD1. CDR1 is GTSNPN, CDR2 SVGIG, per germline (reference sequence). The CDR3 consists of 15 residues. Trimming cost V 4 bases and J 7 bases; bases outside gene matches: 9. In nucleotides, the CDR3 is TGTGCCTGGACCCTCCCGGACAGGGACAATTCACCCCTCCACTTT. Its translation is CAWTLPDRDNSPLHF.

This clone was observed a single time. This chain links TRBV11-3 with TRBJ1-3; D call uncertain. The CDR3 covers 13 residues. Trimming shortened V by 3 bases and J by 8 bases, and 11 bases separated the two germline ends. The germline V gene encodes CDR1 SGHNT and CDR2 YENEEA. CDR3 in DNA: TGTGCCAGCAGCTTCCAAGTCGTGGACACCATATATTTT. Protein: CASSFQVVDTIYF.

This chain joins TRBV2 and TRBJ1-5; D is unclear. V dropped 3 bases and J dropped 2 bases, with 14 bases sitting between them. The CDR3 totals 16 residues. Germline CDR1 reads SNHLY; CDR2 reads FYNNEI. The CDR3 protein is CASSDTDLFGNQPQHF. For the CDR3, the DNA is TGTGCCAGCAGTGACACAGATCTGTTTGGCAATCAGCCCCAGCATTTT.

The V gene is TRBV5-6, the J gene TRBJ2-7, with D perhaps TRBD1 (7 bases). Trimming took off 4 bases at V and 0 bases at J, with 17 bases between the two ends. The germline V gene encodes CDR1 SGHDT and CDR2 YYEEEE. There are 16 residues in the CDR3. Written as DNA, the CDR3 is TGTGCCAGCAGCGCCTGGGGCAGGGGGGCCTCCTACGAGCAGTACTTC. It specifies CASSAWGRGASYEQYF.

The genes are TRBV18 and TRBJ1-2, with 7 bases identical to TRBD1. Trimming removed 3 bases from V and 0 bases from J; junction bases left unmatched: 7. From germline, CDR1 is KGHSH and CDR2 LQKENI. The CDR3 consists of 16 residues. The CDR3 sequence is CASSPLGQQSNYGYTF. The CDR3 DNA sequence: TGTGCCAGCTCACCTCTGGGACAGCAATCTAACTATGGCTACACCTTC.

The chain carries TRBV10-3 and TRBJ2-3; D call uncertain. The CDR3 runs to 15 residues. Germline V CDR1 and CDR2: ENHRY, SYGVKD. The V end lost 7 bases, the J end lost 2 bases, and 16 bases lay between the germline ends. The CDR3 sequence: CAIMSSLVSTDTQYF. CDR3 in DNA: TGTGCCATCATGTCCTCGCTGGTGTCCACAGATACGCAGTATTTT.

The chain links TRBV6-4 to TRBJ2-1, with 8 bases lining up with TRBD2. The V and J ends lost 6 bases and 6 bases, in that order; junction bases with no gene match: 7. CDR3 length equals 14 residues. Germline lookup yields CDR1 MRHNA and CDR2 SNTAGT. The CDR3 nucleotides read TGTGCCAGCAGAGGCCCGGGAGGGCGCAATGAGCAGTTCTTC. This gives the protein CASRGPGGRNEQFF.

The genes are TRBV4-3 and TRBJ2-5, with TRBD2 as a possible D gene (6 bases). The CDR3 is made up of 13 amino acids. Germline V lookup: CDR1 LGHNA, CDR2 YSLEER. Trimming stripped 4 bases from V and 4 bases from J, with 10 bases between. The CDR3 DNA is TGCGCCAGCAGCCTCGCGGGACGAGAGACCCAGTACTTC. Its translation: CASSLAGRETQYF.

The chain employs TRBV6-6 and TRBJ1-1; D possibly corresponds to TRBD1 (6 bases). This CDR3 is built from 15 residues. CDR1 and CDR2 (germline): MNHNY, SVGAGI (reference sequence). V was cut by 2 bases and J by 1 base, with 11 bases left in between. The CDR3 sequence is CASSYIGGPNTEAFF. CDR3 nucleotide sequence: TGTGCCAGCAGTTACATCGGGGGCCCGAACACTGAAGCTTTCTTT.